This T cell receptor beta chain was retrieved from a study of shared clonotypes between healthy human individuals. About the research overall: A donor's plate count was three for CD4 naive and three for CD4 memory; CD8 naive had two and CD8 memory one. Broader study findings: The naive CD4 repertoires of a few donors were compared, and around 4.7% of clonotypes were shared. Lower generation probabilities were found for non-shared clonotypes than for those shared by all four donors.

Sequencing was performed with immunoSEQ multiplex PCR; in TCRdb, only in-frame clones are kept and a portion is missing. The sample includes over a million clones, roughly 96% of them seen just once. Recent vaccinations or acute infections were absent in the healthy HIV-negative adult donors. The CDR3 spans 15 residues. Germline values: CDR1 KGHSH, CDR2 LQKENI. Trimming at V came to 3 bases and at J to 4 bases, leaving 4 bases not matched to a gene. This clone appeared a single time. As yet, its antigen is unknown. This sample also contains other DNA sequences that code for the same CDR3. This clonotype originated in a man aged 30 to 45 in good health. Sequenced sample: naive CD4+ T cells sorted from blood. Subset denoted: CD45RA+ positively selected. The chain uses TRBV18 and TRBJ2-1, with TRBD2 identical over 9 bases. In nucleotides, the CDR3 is TGTGCCAGCTCACCCGGGACTAGCTCTTACAATGAGCAGTTCTTC. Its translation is CASSPGTSSYNEQFF. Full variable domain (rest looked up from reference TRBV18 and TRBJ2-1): NAGVMQNPRHLVRRRGQEARLRCSPMKGHSHVYWYRQLPEEGLKFMVYLQKENIIDESGMPKERFSAEFPKEGPSILRIQQVVRGDSAAYFCASSPGTSSYNEQFFGPGTRLTVL.